This T cell receptor (beta chain) was sequenced for a study of blood T cell repertoires in COVID-19. Study information: The study drew acute and convalescent COVID-19 samples from the United States, Italy and Spain. The cDNA or gDNA used as material had been derived from T cells, B-cell-depleted T cells, or PBMCs.

V shed 4 bases and J shed 0 bases, with 10 bases lying between them. CDR3 length: 13 residues. CDR1 SQVTM and CDR2 ANQGSEA come from the germline V gene. In the authors' methods: Using reference gene primer amplification, nucleated cell counts were estimated. The assay was immunoSEQ multiplex PCR, and TCRdb's table has in-frame clones only and misses some. The DNA gave D and trimming, while V, J and clone size come from that table. Found here are 130,000 or so clones, about 74% of them singletons; the top ten hold 7.9%. This chain joins TRBV29-1 and TRBJ2-7; D uncertain. The sequence was obtained from a human donor in a cohort sampled during active COVID-19. Sequenced sample: peripheral blood. CDR3 residues: CSVVYGNSYEQYF. The CDR3 DNA reads as TGCAGCGTTGTCTACGGTAACTCCTACGAGCAGTACTTC.